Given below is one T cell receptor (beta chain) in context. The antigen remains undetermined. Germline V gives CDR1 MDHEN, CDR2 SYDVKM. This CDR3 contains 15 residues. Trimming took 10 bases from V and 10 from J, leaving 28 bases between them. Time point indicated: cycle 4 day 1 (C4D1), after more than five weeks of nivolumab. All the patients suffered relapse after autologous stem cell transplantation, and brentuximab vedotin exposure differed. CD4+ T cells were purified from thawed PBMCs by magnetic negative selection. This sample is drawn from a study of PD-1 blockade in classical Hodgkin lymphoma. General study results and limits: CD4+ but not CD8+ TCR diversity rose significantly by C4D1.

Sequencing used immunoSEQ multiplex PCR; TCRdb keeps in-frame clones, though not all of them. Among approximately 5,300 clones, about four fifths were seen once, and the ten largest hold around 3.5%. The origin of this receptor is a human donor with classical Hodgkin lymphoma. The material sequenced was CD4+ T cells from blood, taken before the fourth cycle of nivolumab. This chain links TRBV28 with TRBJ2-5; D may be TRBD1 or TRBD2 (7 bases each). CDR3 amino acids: CATSPRGGGASIQYF. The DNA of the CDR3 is TGTGCCACCTCGCCCCGGGGAGGGGGCGCCTCAATCCAGTACTTC.